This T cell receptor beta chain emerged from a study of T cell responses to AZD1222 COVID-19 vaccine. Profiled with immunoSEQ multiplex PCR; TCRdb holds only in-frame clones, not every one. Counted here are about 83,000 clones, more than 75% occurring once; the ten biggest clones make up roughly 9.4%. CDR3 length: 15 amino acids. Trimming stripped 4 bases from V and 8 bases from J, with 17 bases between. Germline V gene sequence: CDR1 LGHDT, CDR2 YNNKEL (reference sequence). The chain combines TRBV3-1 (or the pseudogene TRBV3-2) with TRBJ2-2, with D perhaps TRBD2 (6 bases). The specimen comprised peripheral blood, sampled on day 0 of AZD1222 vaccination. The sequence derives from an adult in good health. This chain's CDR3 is CASSLHGTARGELFF. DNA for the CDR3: TGTGCCAGCAGCCTTCACGGGACTGCCCGGGGGGAGCTGTTTTTT.